A selection of T cell receptor beta chains follows, all from one sample in a study of T cells in Graves' hyperthyroidism and ophthalmopathy. Each CDR3 protein gets one entry after TCRdb re-called the multiplex PCR reads with MiXCR. The table includes roughly 380,000 distinct CDR3 sequences, less than 15% detected once. Sequencing used blood. These TCRs come from a man younger than 45 with Graves' hyperthyroidism that later progressed to Graves' ophthalmopathy. CDR3s include the opening cysteine and the closing phenylalanine or tryptophan. A D gene is named only where the DNA matches it firmly. Clone size appears in some rows only: once, few, many, or a class for an expanded clone.

clone_size	cdr3_length	v_call	d_call	j_call	cdr3_nt	cdr3_aa
many	15	TRBV5-8	NA	TRBJ1-1	TGTGCCAGCAGCTTGGCTCCTCTAGGGAACACTGAAGCTTTCTTT	CASSLAPLGNTEAFF
NA	20	TRBV28	TRBD1	TRBJ2-7	TGTGCCAGCAGTTTATTCTCTATGACTCTGGGACAGGGGGTAGGATACGAGCAGTACTTC	CASSLFSMTLGQGVGYEQYF
few	13	TRBV14	NA	TRBJ2-1	TGTGCCAGCAGCCTGCGTCCAAGAAATGAGCAGTTCTTC	CASSLRPRNEQFF
many	14	TRBV7-3	NA	TRBJ1-1	TGTGCCAGCAGCCCCCTATGGGTGAACACTGAAGCTTTCTTT	CASSPLWVNTEAFF
NA	16	TRBV7-9	TRBD2	TRBJ2-5	TGTGCCAGCAGCTTTGGAACGGGGACTAGCAGAGAGACCCAGTACTTC	CASSFGTGTSRETQYF
NA	14	TRBV11-2	NA	TRBJ1-6	TGTGCCAGCAGCCCCACCGTGGATAATTCACCCCTCCACTTT	CASSPTVDNSPLHF
few	16	TRBV5-1	NA	TRBJ1-3	TGCGCCAGCAGCACAACTTCGGGGATAGCTGGAAACACCATATATTTT	CASSTTSGIAGNTIYF
many	17	TRBV28	NA	TRBJ1-1	TGTGCCAGCAGTTTAGGTGGGACGGCCCCGGGGGGCGCTGAAGCTTTCTTT	CASSLGGTAPGGAEAFF
NA	13	TRBV19	NA	TRBJ1-2	TGTGCCAGTAGTATAGGAGGGGTCTATGGCTACACCTTC	CASSIGGVYGYTF
many	14	TRBV19	NA	TRBJ2-7	TGTGCCAGTAGTATCTCGGTTCGCTTCTACGAGCAGTACTTC	CASSISVRFYEQYF
many	15	TRBV20-1	TRBD2	TRBJ2-5	TGCAGTGCTAGGGCTAGCGGGGGGCCCCAAGAGACCCAGTACTTC	CSARASGGPQETQYF
NA	15	TRBV3-1	NA	TRBJ2-7	TGTGCCAGCAGCTCCCCTCTGGTTTATCCCTACGAGCAGTACTTC	CASSSPLVYPYEQYF
many	15	TRBV7-9	TRBD1	TRBJ2-5	TGTGCCAGCAGCCTACCACAGGGGGCTGAAGAGACCCAGTACTTC	CASSLPQGAEETQYF
few	18	TRBV13	NA	TRBJ2-2	TGTGCCAGCAGCTTTTGGAGGGGTGGGGTCGCGAACACCGGGGAGCTGTTTTTT	CASSFWRGGVANTGELFF
many	13	TRBV20-1	NA	TRBJ1-1	TGCAGTGCTAGACTTAACACGAACACTGAAGCTTTCTTT	CSARLNTNTEAFF
few	15	TRBV11-3	NA	TRBJ2-5	TGTGCCAGCAGCCCCCGAGGCGGGGCTCAAGAGACCCAGTACTTC	CASSPRGGAQETQYF
few	14	TRBV20-1	NA	TRBJ1-4	TGCAGTGCAGAGAGCCGGGATTACGGGGAAAAACTGTTTTTT	CSAESRDYGEKLFF
few	15	TRBV5-1	TRBD1	TRBJ1-1	TGCGCCAGCAACCAACAGGGGGCAACTCACACTGAAGCTTTCTTT	CASNQQGATHTEAFF
NA	14	TRBV7-2	TRBD1	TRBJ2-5	TGTGCCAGCACCGAGACAGGGCTTTGGGAGACCCAGTACTTC	CASTETGLWETQYF
few	15	TRBV4-1	NA	TRBJ2-7	TGCGCCAGCAGCCAGGGGACGGGCGTCTCCTACGAGCAGTACTTC	CASSQGTGVSYEQYF
NA	14	TRBV6-1	TRBD1	TRBJ1-6	TGTGCCAGCAGAGACGGACAGGAGGCTTCACCCCTCCACTTT	CASRDGQEASPLHF
few	14	TRBV5-1	TRBD1	TRBJ1-4	TGCGCCAGCAGCTTGGATACAGGGGATGAAAAACTGTTTTTT	CASSLDTGDEKLFF
many	15	TRBV20-1	NA	TRBJ1-2	TGCAGTGCTAGAGATATGAGTTTGGCGTCTTTTGGCTACACCTTC	CSARDMSLASFGYTF
NA	15	TRBV5-1	NA	TRBJ2-1	TGCGCCAGCAGCTTGAGGGGAGGCGGTTCGAATGAGCAGTTCTTC	CASSLRGGGSNEQFF
many	15	TRBV7-7	TRBD1	TRBJ2-7	TGTGCTAGCAGCCCCGGGACAGGGGTACGCTACGAGCAGTACTTC	CASSPGTGVRYEQYF
many	14	TRBV7-9	NA	TRBJ2-7	TGTGCCAGCAGCTTACCCGGGCCCCGGGGCGAGCAGTACTTC	CASSLPGPRGEQYF
few	15	TRBV19	TRBD1	TRBJ1-5	TGTGCCGTAGATGCAGGGGGGCAGAGGGATCAGCCCCAGCATTTT	CAVDAGGQRDQPQHF
many	16	TRBV27	TRBD1	TRBJ2-7	TGTGCCAGCAGTTCCATATCGCCTCAGGGGGCGTACGAGCAGTACTTC	CASSSISPQGAYEQYF
many	15	TRBV6-1	NA	TRBJ1-5	TGTGCCAGCAGTGAACGGGCAGGTAGAAATCAGCCCCAGCATTTT	CASSERAGRNQPQHF
many	14	TRBV28	TRBD1	TRBJ1-1	TGTGCCAGCAGTCAGGGGGGGTTGGGCACTGAAGCTTTCTTT	CASSQGGLGTEAFF
many	17	TRBV6-5	NA	TRBJ2-3	TGTGCCAGCAGTTACTCGGGGGGGGGGGCTAGCACAGATACGCAGTATTTT	CASSYSGGGASTDTQYF
NA	15	TRBV28	NA	TRBJ1-5	TGTGCCAGCAGTTTATTGACAGATCCCAATCATCCCCAGCATTTT	CASSLLTDPNHPQHF
NA	13	TRBV19	NA	TRBJ2-7	TGTGCCAGTAGTATGGGCTCGGGCTACGAGCAGTACTTC	CASSMGSGYEQYF
NA	15	TRBV12-3/TRBV12-4	NA	TRBJ1-5	TGTGCCAGCAGTTTTGGGGGCGCGGGCAATCAGCCCCAGCATTTT	CASSFGGAGNQPQHF
NA	14	TRBV3-1	NA	TRBJ1-1	TGTGCCAGCAGTTGGGCGACCGGGAACACTGAAGCTTTCTTT	CASSWATGNTEAFF
NA	16	TRBV6-2/TRBV6-3	TRBD2	TRBJ2-5	TGTGCCAGCAGCCACGGACTAGCGGGGGGTGAAGAGACCCAGTACTTC	CASSHGLAGGEETQYF
NA	16	TRBV18	NA	TRBJ1-4	TGTGCCAGCTCGCGAAACCCCGGGACATTGGGAGAAAAACTGTTTTTT	CASSRNPGTLGEKLFF
NA	16	TRBV6-1	NA	TRBJ1-3	TGTGCCAGCAGAACCCGGGACCAGGGGACTGGAAACACCATATATTTT	CASRTRDQGTGNTIYF
many	13	TRBV3-1	TRBD2	TRBJ2-5	TGTGCCAGCAGTCAACTAGCGGGGGAGACCCAGTACTTC	CASSQLAGETQYF
few	16	TRBV18	TRBD1	TRBJ1-2	TGTGCCAGCTCAGGGGACAGGGTCTTGGTCGTTGGAGGCTACACCTTC	CASSGDRVLVVGGYTF
many	18	TRBV27	TRBD2	TRBJ2-3	TGTGCCAGTACGAGATTTTCCGGGACTAGCGGGGGGGGAGATACGCAGTATTTT	CASTRFSGTSGGGDTQYF
NA	14	TRBV3-1	NA	TRBJ1-4	TGTGCCAGCAGCCACCCGGTCATTAATGAAAAACTGTTTTTT	CASSHPVINEKLFF
many	16	TRBV6-6	TRBD2	TRBJ2-7	TGTGCCAGCAGTTACTCGAGGGCTAGCGGGACGTACGAGCAGTACTTC	CASSYSRASGTYEQYF
many	11	TRBV20-1	NA	TRBJ2-7	TGCAGTGCGCTTAATTCAATTGAGCAGTACTTC	CSALNSIEQYF
many	14	TRBV28	TRBD2	TRBJ2-7	TGTGCCAGCAGTTGGGAGGGGCCAGCCTACGAGCAGTACTTC	CASSWEGPAYEQYF
NA	13	TRBV20-1	NA	TRBJ2-5	TGCAGTGCTCTCGAAGGAGGGTTCGGGACCCAGTACTTC	CSALEGGFGTQYF
many	13	TRBV7-2	NA	TRBJ2-7	TGTGCCAGCAGCTTATCTATCCGGGACGAGCAGTACTTC	CASSLSIRDEQYF
few	19	TRBV6-1	NA	TRBJ1-1	TGTGCCAGCAGTTACGGGGCAGGCCCCACCGCCCTTATGAACACTGAAGCTTTCTTT	CASSYGAGPTALMNTEAFF
many	13	TRBV20-1	TRBD1	TRBJ1-1	TGCAGTGCTTCCCGACAGGGGAACACTGAAGCTTTCTTT	CSASRQGNTEAFF
many	14	TRBV7-2	NA	TRBJ2-7	TGTGCCAGCAGCTTAGACTACAGTTCCTACGAGCAGTACTTC	CASSLDYSSYEQYF
many	12	TRBV15	TRBD1	TRBJ1-5	TGTGCCACCTCACAGGGGGATCAGCCCCAGCATTTT	CATSQGDQPQHF
NA	15	TRBV7-2	TRBD1	TRBJ1-6	TGTGCCAGCAGCTTATTGACAGGGTCTAATTCACCCCTCCACTTT	CASSLLTGSNSPLHF
many	15	TRBV3-1	NA	TRBJ2-5	TGTGCCAGCAGCCAAGGAGGGATCCGGTGGGAGACCCAGTACTTC	CASSQGGIRWETQYF
NA	13	TRBV6-5	NA	TRBJ1-2	TGTGCCAGCAGTTGGCGGGGTTCTGGTGGCTACACCTTC	CASSWRGSGGYTF
many	14	TRBV6-1	NA	TRBJ1-1	TGTGCCAGCAGTGAAGGGACTCTCAACACTGAAGCTTTCTTT	CASSEGTLNTEAFF
NA	13	TRBV5-6	NA	TRBJ2-7	TGTGCCAGCAGCTTCAGGTTTTCCTACGAGCAGTACTTC	CASSFRFSYEQYF